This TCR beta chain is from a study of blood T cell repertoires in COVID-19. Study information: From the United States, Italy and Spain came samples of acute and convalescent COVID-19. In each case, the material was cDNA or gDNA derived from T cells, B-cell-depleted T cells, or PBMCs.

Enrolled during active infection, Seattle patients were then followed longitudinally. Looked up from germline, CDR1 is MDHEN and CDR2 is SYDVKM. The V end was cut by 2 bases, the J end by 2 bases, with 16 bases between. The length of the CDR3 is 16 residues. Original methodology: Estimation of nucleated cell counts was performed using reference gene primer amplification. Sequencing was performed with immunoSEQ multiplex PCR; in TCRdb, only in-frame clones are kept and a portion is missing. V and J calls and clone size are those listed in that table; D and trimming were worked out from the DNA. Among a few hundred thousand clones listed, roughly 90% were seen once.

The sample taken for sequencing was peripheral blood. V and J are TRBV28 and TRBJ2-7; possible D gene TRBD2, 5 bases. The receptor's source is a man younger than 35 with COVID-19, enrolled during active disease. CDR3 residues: CASSLPGMPAPYEQYF. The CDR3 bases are TGTGCCAGCAGTTTACCCGGGATGCCGGCCCCCTACGAGCAGTACTTC.